The clone carrying this T cell receptor beta chain was found a few times. The data stem from a study of blood T cells in healthy people across ages. A J-beta primer mix and a sample-barcoded 5' primer were used in a second PCR of about 7 to 12 cycles. TCRdb reprocessed the 5' RACE reads via MiXCR and lists one record per CDR3 protein. This table holds 1.5 million or so distinct CDR3 sequences, roughly two fifths found once. The CDR3 extends over 17 amino acids. Trimming pared 1 base from V and 1 base from J, leaving 17 bases between. Germline-derived CDR1 and CDR2 are MGHRA and YSYEKL. This chain connects TRBV4-1 to TRBJ2-7; perhaps TRBD1 as D (7 bases). Sequencing was carried out using blood. This receptor was taken from a woman in her late teens or twenties in good health. In DNA, the CDR3 is TGCGCCAGCAGCCAAGCCTCCAGGGGGGCCAGTTCCTACGAGCAGTACTTC. Translation gives CASSQASRGASSYEQYF.